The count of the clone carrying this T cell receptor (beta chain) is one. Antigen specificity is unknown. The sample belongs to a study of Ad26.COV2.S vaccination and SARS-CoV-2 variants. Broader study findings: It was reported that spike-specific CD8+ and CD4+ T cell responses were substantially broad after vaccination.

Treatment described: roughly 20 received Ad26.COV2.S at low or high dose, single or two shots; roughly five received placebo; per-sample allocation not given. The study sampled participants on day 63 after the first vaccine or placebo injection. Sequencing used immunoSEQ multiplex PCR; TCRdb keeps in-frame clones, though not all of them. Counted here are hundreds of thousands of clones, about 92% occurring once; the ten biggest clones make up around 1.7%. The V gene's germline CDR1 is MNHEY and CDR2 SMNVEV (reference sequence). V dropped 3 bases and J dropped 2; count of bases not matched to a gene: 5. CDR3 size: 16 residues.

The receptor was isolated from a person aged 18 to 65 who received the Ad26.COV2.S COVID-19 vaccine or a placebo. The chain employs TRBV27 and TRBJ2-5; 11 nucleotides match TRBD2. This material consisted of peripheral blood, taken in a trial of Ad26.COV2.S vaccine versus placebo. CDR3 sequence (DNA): TGTGCCAGCAGTTTCGCGGCTAGCGGGGGGCAAGAGACCCAGTACTTC. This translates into CASSFAASGGQETQYF.